The 32 T cell receptor beta chains below were found in one sample sequenced in a study of T cells after yellow fever vaccination. One entry per CDR3 protein, called by TCRdb with MiXCR from the 5' RACE reads. The sample includes roughly 120,000 distinct CDR3 sequences, around 7.7% seen only once; the top ten take nearly 2.5%. The source was CD4+ T cells sorted from PBMCs, collected roughly 10 days after the first yellow fever vaccination. These receptors came from a man younger than 35 who received the YFV17D yellow fever vaccine.

A word on this clonotype: A much larger clone sits a single nucleotide away, making a read error possible. This chain joins TRBV20-1 and TRBJ2-7, with D perhaps matching TRBD1 (7 bases). This CDR3 contains 15 residues. The germline V gene has CDR1 DFQATT and CDR2 SNEGSKA (reference sequence). Trimming shortened V by 1 base and J by 2 bases, and 15 bases separated the two germline ends. CDR3 DNA: TGCAGTGCTAGAGGTACGGGCAGGGGGGCCTACGAGCAGTACTTC. Its translation: CSARGTGRGAYEQYF.

There are a few counts of this clonotype. V is TRBV4-1 and J is TRBJ2-4; 10 bases agree with TRBD2. There are 17 residues in the CDR3. Trimming at V came to 0 bases and at J to 5 bases, leaving 7 bases not matched to a gene. Germline lookup yields CDR1 MGHRA and CDR2 YSYEKL. The CDR3 DNA is TGCGCCAGCAGCCAAGATGTTCGAGCGGGGGGGCAAAACATTCAGTACTTC. This gives the protein CASSQDVRAGGQNIQYF.

This clonotype was seen many times. This rearrangement joins TRBV7-2 to TRBJ2-2; D might be TRBD1 or TRBD2, each matching 6 bases. This CDR3 has 16 residues. Germline V CDR1 and CDR2: SGHTA, FQGNSA. V lost 7 bases and J 7 bases, leaving 22 bases between the germline ends. CDR3 nucleotides: TGTGCCAGCACCAACTCCAGGGGAGGTATGGGCGGGGAGCTGTTTTTT. It is translated as CASTNSRGGMGGELFF.

This clonotype was seen ten or more times. The chain uses TRBV7-2 and TRBJ1-4; perhaps TRBD1 as D (6 bases). This CDR3 is 16 amino acids long. Deletions cut 7 bases from V and 3 bases from J, with 18 bases between. Germline lookup yields CDR1 SGHTA and CDR2 FQGNSA. The CDR3 coding sequence is TGTGCCAGCACCCCCAGTGGGGGGGCGGCTAATGAAAAACTGTTTTTT. This sequence encodes CASTPSGGAANEKLFF.

This clonotype was detected ten times or more. The genes are TRBV4-3 and TRBJ2-7; tentatively, D is TRBD1 or TRBD2 (5 bases each). Germline values: CDR1 LGHNA, CDR2 YSLEER. This CDR3 is 16 amino acids long. V was pared by 0 bases and J by 0 bases, with 12 bases between. The CDR3 region has the DNA TGCGCCAGCAGCCAAGAAGGGGACGTAAGCTCCTACGAGCAGTACTTC. Translation: CASSQEGDVSSYEQYF.

This clonotype was picked up many times. The V call is TRBV5-1, the J call TRBJ2-5; D possibly corresponds to TRBD1 (5 bases). Per germline, CDR1 SGHRS and CDR2 YFSETQ. This CDR3 has 14 amino acids. V shed 4 bases and J shed 7 bases, with 17 bases lying between them. The CDR3: CASSPRQQRVTQYF. The DNA for the CDR3 is TGCGCCAGCAGCCCGCGACAGCAAAGGGTGACCCAGTACTTC.

This clonotype was seen many times. The V call is TRBV4-1, the J call TRBJ2-5; 10 bases are a match to TRBD1. The CDR3 covers 15 residues. Germline-derived CDR1 and CDR2 are MGHRA and YSYEKL. The J segment lost 1 base and the V segment lost 4 bases, leaving 3 bases of the junction unmatched. CDR3 sequence reads: CASSPRTGGQETQYF. CDR3 bases: TGCGCCAGCAGCCCAAGGACAGGGGGCCAAGAGACCCAGTACTTC.

In its sample, this clonotype was seen many times. The chain carries TRBV19 and TRBJ2-5; TRBD1 aligns across 7 bases. CDR1 and CDR2 from the germline V gene are LNHDA and SQIVND (reference sequence). The V gene end was trimmed by 5 bases and the J gene end by 3 bases; junction bases not matched to a gene: 6. There are 14 residues in the CDR3. The CDR3 spells CASSDPGTEETQYF. In nucleotides, the CDR3 is TGTGCCAGTAGTGATCCCGGGACAGAAGAGACCCAGTACTTC.

In its sample, this clonotype was seen many times. This chain links TRBV7-2 with TRBJ2-3; D is ambiguous. This CDR3 is 14 amino acids long. Germline-derived CDR1 and CDR2 are SGHTA and FQGNSA. Deletions cut 5 bases from V and 4 bases from J, with 13 bases between. The CDR3 region is CASSGYLEADTQYF. The CDR3 DNA reads TGTGCCAGCAGCGGCTACCTTGAGGCAGATACGCAGTATTTT.

The V gene is TRBV7-2, the J gene TRBJ2-2, with 8 bases fitting TRBD2. Per germline, CDR1 SGHTA and CDR2 FQGNSA. With V trimmed by 1 base and J by 7 bases, 5 bases remained unmatched. The CDR3 runs to 15 residues. The CDR3 reads CASSLVAGGVGELFF. The CDR3 coding sequence is TGTGCCAGCAGCTTAGTGGCGGGGGGCGTCGGGGAGCTGTTTTTT.

This clonotype was observed many times. The V gene is TRBV20-1, the J gene TRBJ2-1, with TRBD2 matching 8 bases. The CDR3 loop spans 13 amino acids. Germline CDR1 DFQATT, CDR2 SNEGSKA (reference sequence). With 6 bases clipped from V and 8 bases from J, the junction kept 9 bases outside the gene matches. The CDR3 bases are TGCAGTGCCCAGCGGGGGCGATGGGATGAGCAGTTCTTC. The encoded protein is CSAQRGRWDEQFF.

This clonotype was observed at least ten times. The V and J genes are TRBV7-9 and TRBJ1-1, with 8 bases fitting TRBD1. CDR1 is SEHNR, CDR2 FQNEAQ, per germline (reference sequence). V lost 5 bases, J lost 0 bases, and 5 bases stayed unmatched. The CDR3 is 15 amino acids. The CDR3 DNA reads as TGTGCCAGCAGCCCGTGGACAGGGATGAACACTGAAGCTTTCTTT. Residues: CASSPWTGMNTEAFF.

In this sample, this clonotype turned up a few times. The chain has TRBV6-2 or TRBV6-3 and TRBJ2-2, with 8 nucleotides matching TRBD1. This CDR3 comprises 14 residues. Germline-derived CDR1 and CDR2 are MNHEY and SVGEGT. The J segment lost 4 bases and the V segment lost 10 bases, leaving 8 bases of the junction unmatched. The CDR3 sequence is CATLRTGRTGELFF. The CDR3 nucleotides are TGTGCCACCCTCAGGACAGGGCGCACCGGGGAGCTGTTTTTT.

This clonotype was seen repeatedly, ten times or more. The chain recombines TRBV4-3 with TRBJ2-3, with D perhaps given as TRBD1 or TRBD2 (6 bases each). Germline assignment: CDR1 LGHNA and CDR2 YSLEER. Between the trimmed V and J ends, which lost 0 bases and 0 bases, there was a span of 16 bases. This CDR3 comprises 18 residues. The CDR3 here is CASSQERGSGASTDTQYF. CDR3 sequence (DNA): TGCGCCAGCAGCCAAGAACGGGGGTCGGGGGCTAGCACAGATACGCAGTATTTT.

A few counts support this clonotype. The chain uses TRBV4-3 and TRBJ2-5; 11 bases map to TRBD1. J was trimmed by 4 bases and V by 0 bases; bases with no gene match: 10. The CDR3 spans 18 residues. Germline loops: CDR1 LGHNA, CDR2 YSLEER. The DNA of the CDR3 is TGCGCCAGCAGCCAAGATTTATCGGGGACAGGGGGTGGAGAGACCCAGTACTTC. It encodes CASSQDLSGTGGGETQYF.

Ten or more counts support this clonotype. The chain couples TRBV3-1 to TRBJ2-7; TRBD1 might be the D (6 bases). The CDR3 is 15 residues long. Trimming took off 5 bases at V and 3 bases at J, with 17 bases between the two ends. Germline V lookup: CDR1 LGHDT, CDR2 YNNKEL (reference sequence). The CDR3 coding sequence is TGTGCCAGCAGCTTGGGGGCTGGCTCCCTCTACGAGCAGTACTTC. Its translation is CASSLGAGSLYEQYF.

This sequence joins TRBV7-2 and TRBJ2-7; no clear D gene. CDR1 is SGHTA, CDR2 FQGNSA, per germline. This CDR3 has 15 amino acids. Trimming removed 1 base at V and 2 bases at J, with 12 bases between. CDR3 nucleotide sequence: TGTGCCAGCAGCTTAGGGGGTTCCTTCGCCTACGAGCAGTACTTC. Translation: CASSLGGSFAYEQYF.

This clonotype was seen at least ten times. This chain connects TRBV6-1 to TRBJ2-2; D is unresolved. The germline V and J ends were trimmed by 6 bases and 0 bases, with 5 bases remaining between them. The CDR3 is made up of 13 amino acids. Germline V gene data show CDR1 as MNHNS and CDR2 as SASEGT. The CDR3 region has the DNA TGTGCCAGCAGAAGCGCGAACACCGGGGAGCTGTTTTTT. Its translation: CASRSANTGELFF.

This clonotype came up many times. The chain links TRBV6-5 to TRBJ1-3; D call uncertain. The CDR3 spans 17 residues. Germline V gene data show CDR1 as MNHEY and CDR2 as SVGAGI. The ends were cut back, 3 bases at V and 0 bases at J, with 15 bases in the middle. CDR3 sequence: CASSYIPGGSSGNTIYF. The CDR3 DNA follows: TGTGCCAGCAGTTATATCCCCGGCGGTAGCTCTGGAAACACCATATATTTT.

In its sample, this clonotype was seen many times. The chain links TRBV12-3 or TRBV12-4 to TRBJ1-5, with 7 bases that match TRBD1. The trim removed 5 bases at V and 4 bases at J, leaving 8 bases unmatched. The CDR3 sequence is 15 residues long. The CDR3 coding sequence is TGTGCCAGCAGTCCCTCGACAGGGCGGAATCAGCCCCAGCATTTT. This gives the protein CASSPSTGRNQPQHF.

This clonotype was found many times. V is TRBV6-5 and J is TRBJ2-2; possible D gene TRBD1, 7 bases. There are 15 residues in the CDR3. Germline CDR1 MNHEY, CDR2 SVGAGI. V was pared by 2 bases and J by 2 bases, with 9 bases between. DNA of the CDR3: TGTGCCAGCAGTTACCAGGGGGGTAACACCGGGGAGCTGTTTTTT. It codes for CASSYQGGNTGELFF.

The J gene is TRBJ2-5, the V gene TRBV18, with D uncertain. The CDR3 extends over 13 amino acids. CDR1 and CDR2 from the germline V gene are KGHSH and LQKENI. V lost 3 bases and J 1 base, leaving 6 bases between the germline ends. CDR3 in DNA: TGTGCCAGCTCACCTGACGGCCAAGAGACCCAGTACTTC. It encodes CASSPDGQETQYF.

The V and J genes are TRBV7-2 and TRBJ2-5, with TRBD2 matching 10 bases. Trimming removed 3 bases from V and 4 bases from J; junction bases left unmatched: 11. CDR1 and CDR2 (germline): SGHTA, FQGNSA. This CDR3 contains 17 residues. Here the CDR3 DNA reads TGTGCCAGCAGCTTCCAACTATTAGCGGGGGGATCAGAGACCCAGTACTTC. Translated: CASSFQLLAGGSETQYF.

This clonotype was recorded many times. This chain uses TRBV5-1 with TRBJ2-3; either TRBD1 or TRBD2 may supply D (5 bases each). The CDR3 is made up of 15 amino acids. The V and J ends lost 1 base and 4 bases respectively, with 13 bases between them. CDR1 and CDR2 from the germline V gene are SGHRS and YFSETQ. The CDR3 DNA reads as TGCGCCAGCAGCTTGCGGGGCAGTCTTCCAGATACGCAGTATTTT. It encodes CASSLRGSLPDTQYF.

This clonotype was found many times. The rearrangement joins TRBV5-6 to TRBJ1-2, with D maybe TRBD1 (5 bases). The CDR3 sequence is 13 residues long. Trimming took 5 bases from V and 4 from J, leaving 12 bases between them. Germline V gives CDR1 SGHDT, CDR2 YYEEEE. This CDR3 is CASRNTGGYGYTF. DNA for the CDR3: TGTGCCAGCAGGAACACAGGAGGCTATGGCTACACCTTC. Supplemented by reference TRBV5-6 and TRBJ1-2, the full variable domain reads DAGVTQSPTHLIKTRGQQVTLRCSPKSGHDTVSWYQQALGQGPQFIFQYYEEEERQRGNFPDRFSGHQFPNYSSELNVNALLLGDSALYLCASRNTGGYGYTFGSGTRLTVV.

As DNA, the CDR3 is TGTGCCAGCAGGGGACAGGAGAACTATGGCTACACCTTC. The encoded protein is CASRGQENYGYTF. This chain links TRBV12-3 or TRBV12-4 with TRBJ1-2; 8 bases map to TRBD1. The CDR3 is 13 residues long. V shed 6 bases, J shed 2 bases, and the junction held 2 bases outside the gene matches.

This clonotype has at least ten counts. The rearrangement uses TRBV7-3 and TRBJ2-1; D perhaps matches TRBD1 (6 bases). The CDR3 runs to 13 residues. The V end lost 5 bases, the J end lost 8 bases, and 13 bases lay between the germline ends. In germline, CDR1 is SGHTA, CDR2 FQGTGA. This chain's CDR3 is CASSTQGSDEQFF. CDR3 coding DNA: TGTGCCAGCAGCACGCAGGGGAGCGATGAGCAGTTCTTC.

The table lists this clonotype with many counts. This chain's CDR3 is CSANDRAEGEKLFF. The CDR3 bases are TGCAGCGCCAACGACAGGGCCGAGGGTGAAAAACTGTTTTTT. This sequence joins TRBV29-1 and TRBJ1-4, with 7 nucleotides matching TRBD1. Germline CDR1 SQVTM, CDR2 ANQGSEA. This CDR3 spans 14 amino acids. V was clipped by 7 bases and J by 7 bases; unmatched bases: 12.

In its sample, this clonotype was seen many times. This chain connects TRBV5-1 to TRBJ2-7, with D maybe TRBD1 (6 bases). CDR3 length equals 13 residues. The germline V and J ends were trimmed by 5 bases and 6 bases, with 15 bases remaining between them. Germline loops: CDR1 SGHRS, CDR2 YFSETQ. CDR3 region: CASRIQGAAEQYF. Written as DNA, the CDR3 is TGCGCCAGCAGGATACAGGGAGCGGCCGAGCAGTACTTC.

This clonotype occurred a few times. This sequence joins TRBV4-1 and TRBJ1-1, with D hard to call. V dropped 1 base and J dropped 3 bases, with 12 bases sitting between them. CDR3 size: 15 residues. Germline V gene lookup returns CDR1 MGHRA and CDR2 YSYEKL. CDR3 sequence reads: CASSQVGGRHTEAFF. Here the CDR3 DNA reads TGCGCCAGCAGCCAAGTGGGAGGGCGTCACACTGAAGCTTTCTTT.

This clonotype was seen ten or more times. The V and J genes are TRBV7-2 and TRBJ2-1; TRBD2 agrees at 8 bases. The length of the CDR3 is 15 residues. In germline, CDR1 is SGHTA, CDR2 FQGNSA. The V segment lost 1 base and the J segment 6 bases; nucleotides outside the gene matches: 5. The CDR3 protein is CASSLVRLAGNEQFF. CDR3 DNA: TGTGCCAGCAGCTTAGTCCGGCTAGCGGGCAATGAGCAGTTCTTC.

This clonotype appeared many times. The chain couples TRBV7-2 to TRBJ1-1; D is possibly TRBD1 (6 bases). The CDR3 length is 12 residues. V shed 4 bases and J shed 6 bases, with 9 bases lying between them. The germline CDR1 and CDR2 sequences are SGHTA and FQGNSA. This chain's CDR3 is CASSWDTSEAFF. DNA of the CDR3: TGTGCCAGCAGCTGGGACACGTCTGAAGCTTTCTTT.